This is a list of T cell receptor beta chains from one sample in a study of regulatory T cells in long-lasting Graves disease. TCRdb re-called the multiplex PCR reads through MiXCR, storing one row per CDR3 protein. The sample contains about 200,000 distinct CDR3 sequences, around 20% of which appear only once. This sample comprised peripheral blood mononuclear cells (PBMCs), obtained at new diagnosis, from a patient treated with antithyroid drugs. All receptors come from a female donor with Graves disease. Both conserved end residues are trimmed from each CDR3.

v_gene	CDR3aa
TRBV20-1	SASSGSSTGELF
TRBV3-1	ASSHPRGGGVYEQY
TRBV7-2	ASSLQGANSPLH
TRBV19	ASSIVHALNTGELF
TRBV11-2	ASSLDRGRETQY
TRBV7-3	ASSLNSHSDTQY
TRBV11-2	ASSFLGRASGYT
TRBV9	ASSRGGVDTEAF
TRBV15	ATSREAQSGYEQY
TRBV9	ASSRQGTEAF
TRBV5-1	ASSSQGSLDEKLF
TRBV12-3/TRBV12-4	ASSFDTQY
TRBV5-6	ASSGGTKETQY
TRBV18	ASSPLGVYNEQF
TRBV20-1	SALPTVGHGGYT
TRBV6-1	ASNYGGIIYEKLF
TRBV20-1	SARRVAGVDEQY
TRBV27	ASSLYGTYNEQF
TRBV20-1	SARDTGTVNYGYT
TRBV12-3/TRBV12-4	ASSLIGESNQPQH
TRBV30	AWSYGRAGYEQY
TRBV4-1	ASSQEVGQSYGYT
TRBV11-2	ASSFSSGLDGYT
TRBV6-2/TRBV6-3	ASTGTLRDVLT
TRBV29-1	SVDLGRGTEAF
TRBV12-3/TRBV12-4	ASTRTSGSTDTQY
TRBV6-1	ASSGRGTGSLGYGYT
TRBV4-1	ASSQGYGGMETQY
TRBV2	ASSAVSNEQF
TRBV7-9	ASSLVTATNEKLF
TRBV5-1	ASSQISGSQYNEQF
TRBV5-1	ASSPARGSEAF
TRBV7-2	ASSFGASGVSYEQY
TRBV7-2	ASSLTRSTDTQY
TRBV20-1	SAAPTSGRAGYEQY
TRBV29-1	SVRQSASTDTQY
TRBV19	ASSPDRTGGNEQF
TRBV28	ASSQNYRVRYSDYGYT
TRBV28	ASNLRTGEDTEAF
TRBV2	ASSLTGAQY
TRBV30	AWSLRGGNSEAF
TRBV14	ASSQDLEETQY
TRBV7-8	ASSLEEADYGYT